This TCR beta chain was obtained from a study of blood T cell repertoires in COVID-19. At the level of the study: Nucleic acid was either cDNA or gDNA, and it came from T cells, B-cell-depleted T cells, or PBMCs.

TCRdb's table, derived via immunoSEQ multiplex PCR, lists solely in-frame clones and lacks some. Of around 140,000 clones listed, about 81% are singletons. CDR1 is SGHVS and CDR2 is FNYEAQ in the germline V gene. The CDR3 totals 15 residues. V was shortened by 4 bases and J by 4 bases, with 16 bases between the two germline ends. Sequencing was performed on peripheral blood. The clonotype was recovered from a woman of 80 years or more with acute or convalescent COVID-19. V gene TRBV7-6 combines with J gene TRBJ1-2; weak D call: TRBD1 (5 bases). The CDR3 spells CASSSRGDGLYGYTF. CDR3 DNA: TGTGCCAGCAGCTCTCGGGGGGACGGCCTCTATGGCTACACCTTC.